The entry below gives a single TCR beta chain sequence along with its context. The CDR3 totals 13 residues. Germline values: CDR1 SQVTM, CDR2 ANQGSEA. Unmatched junction bases numbered 6, after V lost 6 bases and J lost 3 bases. This sample was included in a study of T cell responses to AZD1222 COVID-19 vaccine. The protocol was immunoSEQ multiplex PCR, while the TCRdb copy is restricted to in-frame clones and leaves out a portion. This sample has around 92,000 clones; 80% to 90% occur once, and the top ten carry roughly 10%. The chain recombines TRBV29-1 with TRBJ1-2; 8 positions match TRBD1. The input for sequencing was peripheral blood, taken on day 0 of AZD1222 vaccination. The clonotype originates from an adult in good health. The CDR3 coding sequence is TGCAGCGTCCTTCCAGGGGGCCACTATGGCTACACCTTC. It encodes CSVLPGGHYGYTF.